This entry is about one T cell receptor (beta chain). This table comes from immunoSEQ multiplex PCR, and its TCRdb copy is limited to in-frame clones, with some not included. The table includes 200,000 to 300,000 clones, 70% to 90% detected once. The sample is drawn from a study of blood T cell repertoires in COVID-19. The V segment lost 5 bases and the J segment 7 bases; nucleotides outside the gene matches: 15. Germline V gene data show CDR1 as SGHRS and CDR2 as YFSETQ. This CDR3 region has 19 residues. The J gene is TRBJ2-1, the V gene TRBV5-1, with 16 bases matching TRBD2. The sequenced material came from PBMCs or T cells enriched from blood (not recorded which). The receptor's source is a woman in her thirties or forties with acute COVID-19. The CDR3 sequence: CASSYAGLAGGWILNEQFF. The CDR3 bases are TGCGCCAGCAGTTACGCGGGACTAGCGGGAGGGTGGATTTTGAATGAGCAGTTCTTC.